The rows below give T cell receptor beta chains drawn from one sample of a study of shared clonotypes between healthy human individuals. Sequencing used immunoSEQ multiplex PCR; TCRdb keeps in-frame clones, though not all of them. The sample shows 300,000 to 400,000 clones, under 80% of them seen only once. The sequenced material came from memory CD4+ T cells sorted from blood. The source is a man aged 30-40 years in good health. Both conserved end residues are part of each CDR3. A D gene is named only where the DNA matches it firmly. The size entry is marked missing in some rows and otherwise reads once, few, many or a size class.

clone size,D gene,J gene,V gene,CDR3 DNA,CDR3 protein
few,TRBD2,TRBJ2-1,TRBV18,TGTGCCAGCTCACCACCCTCTCGCGGGAGCGGGAACAATGAGCAGTTCTTC,CASSPPSRGSGNNEQFF
-,-,TRBJ2-1,TRBV5-4,TGTGCCAGCAGCTTGGCACTGCTCAATGAGCAGTTCTTC,CASSLALLNEQFF
-,-,TRBJ1-2,TRBV29-1,TGCAGCGTTGACCCAGGGAATTATGGCTACACCTTC,CSVDPGNYGYTF
few,-,TRBJ2-1,TRBV2,TGTGCCAGCAGTGACCCGGGGCTAGGTGTGGTTAATGAGCAGTTCTTC,CASSDPGLGVVNEQFF
once,-,TRBJ2-3,TRBV18,TGTGCCAGCTCACCGACCCTTGGGGATACGCAGTATTTT,CASSPTLGDTQYF
-,-,TRBJ2-3,TRBV6-1,TGTGCCAGCAGTGAAGTTCTCGGATTCACAGATTTAAGGGGCACAGATACGCAGTATTTT,CASSEVLGFTDLRGTDTQYF
-,TRBD2,TRBJ2-7,TRBV5-1,TGCGCCAGCAGCCGGAACCCATCCGGGACTAGCGGCAGCTCCTACGAGCAGTACTTC,CASSRNPSGTSGSSYEQYF
-,TRBD2,TRBJ2-3,TRBV10-3,TGTGCCATCAGTGACCTAGCGGGAGGTAGCACAGATACGCAGTATTTT,CAISDLAGGSTDTQYF
-,-,TRBJ2-6,TRBV29-1,TGCAGCGTTGGGGCCATTAGCTCTGGGGCCAACGTCCTGACTTTC,CSVGAISSGANVLTF
-,-,TRBJ2-2,TRBV4-2,TGTGCCAGCAGCCAAGGAACACAGTCTTTAGCGGTATCCGGGGAGCTGTTTTTT,CASSQGTQSLAVSGELFF
many,TRBD1,TRBJ1-2,TRBV9,TGTGCCAGCAGCGTCAGGGGAGACAGGGGAGGCGGCTACACCTTC,CASSVRGDRGGGYTF
-,TRBD1,TRBJ2-7,TRBV4-1,TGCGCCAGCAGCCAAGAACCGGGACAGGGTTTCGAGCAGTACTTC,CASSQEPGQGFEQYF
-,-,TRBJ2-1,TRBV19,TGTGCCAGTACCACCGGCTGGGACCGTGAGCAGTTCTTC,CASTTGWDREQFF
-,-,TRBJ1-2,TRBV27,TGTGCCAGCAGTTCCAAAAAGGGAGGTGGCTATGGCTACACCTTC,CASSSKKGGGYGYTF
-,-,TRBJ1-2,TRBV6-5,TGTGCCAGCAGTTATAACCGACAGGTGGCATACACCTTC,CASSYNRQVAYTF
-,-,TRBJ1-2,TRBV7-9,TGTGCCAGCAGCCCCGCCGCAGGCTATGGCTACACCTTC,CASSPAAGYGYTF
-,-,TRBJ2-5,TRBV2,TGTGCCAGCAGTGAAGGAACAGGGAAAGAGACCCAGTACTTC,CASSEGTGKETQYF